This T cell receptor (beta chain) was identified during a study of T cells in Graves' hyperthyroidism and ophthalmopathy. This clonotype has ten or more counts. Deletions cut 1 base from V and 0 bases from J, with 8 bases between. Germline CDR1 reads PRHDT; CDR2 reads FYEKMQ (reference sequence). The CDR3 is 15 residues long. Amplification of TCR beta CDR3 regions used RNA as the template. HTBI primers were the set used in a first-round RT-PCR of the TCR CDR3. Using its own MiXCR run on the multiplex PCR reads, TCRdb lists one record per CDR3 protein. Among more than 300,000 distinct CDR3 sequences listed, roughly 13% were seen once. Stable Graves' hyperthyroidism denoted no ophthalmopathy progression over 18 months. In making diagnoses, clinical symptoms, serum thyroxine and TRAb, thyroid ultrasound and orbital computed tomography were all used.

The V gene is TRBV13, the J gene TRBJ2-3, with a tentative D call TRBD1 (6 bases). The sequence derives from an older woman with Graves' hyperthyroidism. Source material: blood. The CDR3 DNA sequence: TGTGCCAGCAGCTTAGAAGGGACAAGCACAGATACGCAGTATTTT. Translating it yields CASSLEGTSTDTQYF.